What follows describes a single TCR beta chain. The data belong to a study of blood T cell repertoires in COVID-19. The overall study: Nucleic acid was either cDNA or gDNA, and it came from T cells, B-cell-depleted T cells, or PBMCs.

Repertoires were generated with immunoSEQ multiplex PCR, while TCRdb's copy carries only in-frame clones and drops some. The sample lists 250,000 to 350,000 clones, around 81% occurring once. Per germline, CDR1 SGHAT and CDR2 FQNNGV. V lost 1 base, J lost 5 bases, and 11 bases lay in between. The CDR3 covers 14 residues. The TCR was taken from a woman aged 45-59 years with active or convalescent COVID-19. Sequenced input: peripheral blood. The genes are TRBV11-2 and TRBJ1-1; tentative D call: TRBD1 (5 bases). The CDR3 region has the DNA TGTGCCAGCAGCTTAGCGCAGGGTTGGACTGAAGCTTTCTTT. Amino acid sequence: CASSLAQGWTEAFF.